These T cell receptor beta chains were read from a single sample in a study of radiotherapy plus CTLA-4 blockade in lung cancer. Clones were sequenced by immunoSEQ multiplex PCR, and TCRdb holds only the in-frame ones, with some missing. The table lists roughly 90,000 clones, 55% to 75% of them singletons, with roughly 13% in the top ten. The material sequenced was peripheral blood, taken from a patient treated with radiotherapy plus ipilimumab. The receptors come from a human donor with non-small cell lung cancer that progressed on radiotherapy plus ipilimumab. Both conserved end residues are part of each CDR3. A D gene is named only where the DNA matches it firmly. For some rows the clone size is stated as once, few or many, or as a class when expanded; others skip it.

d_call | j_call | clone_size | v_call | cdr3_aa | cdr3_nt
. | TRBJ1-5 | . | TRBV23-1 | CASSQPGREQPQHF | TGCGCCAGCAGCCAACCGGGGCGGGAGCAGCCCCAGCATTTT
TRBD1 | TRBJ1-2 | . | TRBV6-4 | CASSDRAGGNYGYTF | TGTGCCAGCAGTGACAGGGCAGGGGGGAACTATGGCTACACCTTC
TRBD2 | TRBJ2-1 | . | TRBV9 | CASSVGTSAYNEQFF | TGTGCCAGCAGCGTAGGGACTAGCGCTTACAATGAGCAGTTCTTC
. | TRBJ1-2 | . | TRBV7-3 | CASSQGGRSGYTF | TGTGCCAGCAGCCAAGGGGGTCGCTCTGGCTACACCTTC
. | TRBJ2-1 | many | TRBV15 | CATSATRRGNEQFF | TGTGCCACCAGCGCAACCCGGAGGGGCAATGAGCAGTTCTTC
. | TRBJ1-1 | . | TRBV10-3 | CAICPGLNTEAFF | TGTGCCATCTGTCCGGGCCTGAACACTGAAGCTTTCTTT
TRBD1 | TRBJ2-1 | . | TRBV5-4 | CASSLGSGTGPYNEQFF | TGTGCCAGCAGCTTGGGATCCGGGACAGGGCCTTACAATGAGCAGTTCTTC
. | TRBJ2-1 | . | TRBV20-1 | CSARFYNEQFF | TGCAGTGCCCGGTTCTACAATGAGCAGTTCTTC
. | TRBJ1-1 | . | TRBV19 | CASSRPGLNTEAFF | TGTGCCAGTAGTCGGCCGGGGCTGAACACTGAAGCTTTCTTT
. | TRBJ2-2 | few | TRBV7-9 | CASSFLTGELFF | TGTGCCAGCAGCTTTCTTACCGGGGAGCTGTTTTTT
TRBD1 | TRBJ2-2 | few | TRBV9 | CASSPRTGDGELFF | TGTGCCAGCAGCCCCCGGACAGGGGACGGGGAGCTGTTTTTT
. | TRBJ1-2 | . | TRBV19 | CASSGEAISYGYTF | TGTGCCAGTAGTGGGGAGGCCATTTCATATGGCTACACCTTC
TRBD1 | TRBJ2-5 | few | TRBV5-4 | CASSSRPGQAYQETQYF | TGTGCCAGCAGCTCCCGTCCGGGACAGGCGTACCAAGAGACCCAGTACTTC
. | TRBJ1-1 | few | TRBV9 | CASSVEGTNTEAFF | TGTGCCAGCAGCGTAGAGGGGACAAACACTGAAGCTTTCTTT
. | TRBJ1-5 | few | TRBV9 | CASSATPFSNQPQHF | TGTGCCAGCAGCGCGACACCCTTTAGCAATCAGCCCCAGCATTTT
. | TRBJ2-1 | . | TRBV6-5 | CASSSLVSSYNEQFF | TGTGCCAGCAGTTCACTAGTCAGCTCCTACAATGAGCAGTTCTTC
TRBD1 | TRBJ2-6 | . | TRBV5-1 | CASSPRTGGSGANVLTF | TGCGCCAGCAGCCCCAGGACAGGTGGCTCTGGGGCCAACGTCCTGACTTTC
. | TRBJ1-2 | many | TRBV6-5 | CASSYGGVGGYTF | TGTGCCAGCAGTTATGGGGGGGTTGGAGGCTACACCTTC
. | TRBJ2-5 | . | TRBV7-9 | CASSLAGIDYFQETQYF | TGTGCCAGCAGCTTAGCTGGTATCGACTACTTTCAAGAGACCCAGTACTTC
. | TRBJ2-4 | few | TRBV21-1 | CASSKARRGVGSYIQYF | TGTGCCAGCAGCAAAGCGAGGAGGGGGGTGGGAAGCTACATTCAGTACTTC
. | TRBJ2-7 | few | TRBV15 | CATSLGTGQTSYEQYF | TGTGCCACCAGCCTAGGGACTGGACAGACCTCCTACGAGCAGTACTTC
. | TRBJ1-2 | . | TRBV5-1 | CASRSGTGDRGGYTF | TGCGCCAGCCGCTCCGGGACTGGGGACCGGGGCGGCTACACCTTC
TRBD1 | TRBJ1-1 | . | TRBV5-1 | CASSPAGTGANTEAFF | TGCGCCAGCAGCCCCGCCGGGACAGGGGCGAACACTGAAGCTTTCTTT
. | TRBJ2-7 | medium-sized | TRBV5-6 | CASSPGGGSGYEQYF | TGTGCCAGCAGCCCGGGTGGGGGGAGTGGATACGAGCAGTACTTC
. | TRBJ2-7 | . | TRBV19 | CASSITPTYEQYF | TGTGCCAGTAGTATAACCCCGACCTACGAGCAGTACTTC
. | TRBJ1-5 | . | TRBV5-8 | CASSSVYSNQPQHF | TGTGCCAGCAGCTCGGTGTATAGCAATCAGCCCCAGCATTTT
TRBD1 | TRBJ2-1 | once | TRBV29-1 | CSAEGGTDYNEQFF | TGCAGCGCTGAAGGTGGGACAGACTACAATGAGCAGTTCTTC
. | TRBJ1-5 | . | TRBV2 | CASSPSAGRQPQHF | TGTGCCAGCAGCCCCTCGGCCGGGCGACAGCCCCAGCATTTT
. | TRBJ1-1 | . | TRBV28 | CASSPNTLGTEAFF | TGTGCCAGCAGCCCAAACACTCTCGGGACTGAAGCTTTCTTT
. | TRBJ1-1 | . | TRBV6-1 | CASSEIRNTEAFF | TGTGCCAGCAGTGAAATCAGGAATACTGAAGCTTTCTTT
TRBD1 | TRBJ2-5 | once | TRBV7-9 | CASSPRTGPETQYF | TGTGCCAGCAGCCCCAGGACAGGGCCAGAGACCCAGTACTTC
. | TRBJ1-2 | . | TRBV7-9 | CASSLARTAWAGYTF | TGTGCCAGCAGCTTAGCTAGGACAGCGTGGGCTGGCTACACCTTC
. | TRBJ1-3 | few | TRBV6-1 | CASSEIHSGNTIYF | TGTGCCAGCAGTGAAATCCACTCTGGAAACACCATATATTTT
. | TRBJ2-3 | . | TRBV6-4 | CASSSEGLPDTQYF | TGTGCCAGCAGTTCTGAGGGGCTTCCAGATACGCAGTATTTT
. | TRBJ1-1 | . | TRBV9 | CASSVRPGGTEAFF | TGTGCCAGCAGCGTACGACCCGGGGGAACTGAAGCTTTCTTT
TRBD2 | TRBJ2-5 | . | TRBV18 | CASSQGLAETQYF | TGTGCCAGCTCACAAGGACTAGCGGAGACCCAGTACTTC
TRBD1 | TRBJ1-1 | . | TRBV5-1 | CASSLRVRQGWENTEAFF | TGCGCCAGCAGCTTGCGGGTTCGACAGGGGTGGGAGAACACTGAAGCTTTCTTT
. | TRBJ2-7 | . | TRBV11-2 | CASNKLGGSYEQYF | TGTGCCAGCAACAAACTGGGGGGTTCCTACGAGCAGTACTTC
TRBD2 | TRBJ2-1 | . | TRBV27 | CASSSLAGEYNEQFF | TGTGCCAGCAGCTCACTAGCGGGAGAATACAATGAGCAGTTCTTC
. | TRBJ2-3 | . | TRBV28 | CASSSPIPTDTQYF | TGTGCCAGCAGTTCTCCCATTCCCACAGATACGCAGTATTTT
TRBD1 | TRBJ1-6 | . | TRBV4-2 | CASSQGLGQGSSPLHF | TGTGCCAGCAGCCAAGGCCTAGGACAGGGAAGTTCACCCCTCCACTTT
. | TRBJ1-1 | . | TRBV28 | CASSLIGGGTEAFF | TGTGCCAGCAGTTTAATCGGGGGCGGAACTGAAGCTTTCTTT
. | TRBJ2-1 | many | TRBV4-1 | CASSQGGTNEQFF | TGCGCCAGCAGCCAAGGGGGGACAAATGAGCAGTTCTTC
. | TRBJ1-2 | . | TRBV2 | CASSDGYGYTF | TGTGCCAGCAGTGACGGCTATGGCTACACCTTC
. | TRBJ2-1 | . | TRBV6-5 | CASTKSSGAALFF | TGTGCCAGCACCAAATCCTCAGGGGCCGCGCTGTTCTTC
. | TRBJ1-1 | . | TRBV15 | CATSREVTARHLNEAFF | TGTGCCACCAGCAGAGAAGTAACCGCCCGCCACCTTAATGAAGCTTTCTTT
TRBD2 | TRBJ2-5 | . | TRBV9 | CASSPRGLAGQETQYF | TGTGCCAGCAGCCCCCGGGGACTAGCGGGACAAGAGACCCAGTACTTC
. | TRBJ1-5 | once | TRBV19 | CASRRDPNQPQHF | TGTGCCTCCAGAAGGGACCCCAATCAGCCCCAGCATTTT
TRBD1 | TRBJ1-2 | . | TRBV9 | CARSVGTGGRGGYTF | TGTGCCCGCAGCGTAGGGACAGGGGGTAGAGGGGGCTACACCTTC
. | TRBJ1-6 | . | TRBV5-6 | CASSLVQGGSPLHF | TGTGCCAGCAGCTTGGTCCAGGGAGGATCACCCCTCCACTTT